Shown below are 9 T cell receptor beta chains from a single sample sequenced in a study of T cell repertoires in cytomegalovirus infection. TCRdb redid the calling of the reads with MiXCR, one entry per CDR3 protein. The sample records under 200,000 distinct CDR3 sequences, about 30% being singletons. The sample taken for sequencing was PBMCs. These TCRs come from a human donor in good health (CMV status not recorded). Some clones in this sample may be carry-over from other donors' samples.

In this sample, this clonotype turned up a few times. The V and J genes are TRBV25-1 and TRBJ2-1, with a possible D match to TRBD1 (6 bases). Trimming took off 7 bases at V and 0 bases at J, with 13 bases between the two ends. CDR3 length equals 15 residues. Germline V gene sequence: CDR1 MGHDK, CDR2 SYGVNS. The CDR3 sequence is CASIGQHRSYNEQFF. CDR3 bases: TGTGCCAGCATCGGACAGCACCGCTCCTACAATGAGCAGTTCTTC.

This clonotype was seen more than once but under ten times. The V and J genes are TRBV4-3 and TRBJ2-1; 8 bases are a match to TRBD2. The CDR3 consists of 17 residues. The germline gives CDR1 LGHNA, CDR2 YSLEER. V shed 2 bases and J 5 bases; nucleotides not matched to a gene: 11. Here the CDR3 reads CASSQSLSGGPHNEQFF. The DNA of the CDR3 is TGCGCCAGCAGCCAATCCTTGTCGGGGGGGCCGCACAATGAGCAGTTCTTC.

This chain connects TRBV6-8 to TRBJ2-6; D is unresolved. In germline, CDR1 is MNHGY, CDR2 SAAAGT. The CDR3 consists of 15 residues. The germline V and J ends were trimmed by 5 bases and 0 bases, with 8 bases remaining between them. CDR3 amino acids: CASSPRLSGANVLTF. The DNA for the CDR3 is TGTGCCAGCAGTCCACGCCTCTCTGGGGCCAACGTCCTGACTTTC.

Notes on this clonotype: The junction and the germline gene differ at one end; a read error may be behind it. This rearrangement joins TRBV6-5 to TRBJ2-7; a possible D gene is TRBD1 (6 bases). Germline CDR1 MNHEY, CDR2 SVGAGI. This CDR3 contains 14 residues. CDR3: CTSSPRDTSREQYF. The CDR3 region has the DNA TGTACCAGCAGTCCCCGGGACACATCAAGGGAGCAGTACTTC.

The V gene is TRBV18, the J gene TRBJ2-7; a weak D match, TRBD1 (6 bases). This CDR3 has 12 residues. V lost 6 bases and J 1 base, leaving 7 bases between the germline ends. CDR1 KGHSH and CDR2 LQKENI come from the germline V gene. CDR3 coding DNA: TGTGCCAGCTCCGACAGGTCCTACGAGCAGTACTTC. It encodes CASSDRSYEQYF.

The chain is built from TRBV6-5 and TRBJ1-5; D unclear. Trimming cost V 4 bases and J 0 bases, with 13 bases left between them. This CDR3 comprises 16 residues. Germline loops: CDR1 MNHEY, CDR2 SVGAGI. The chain's CDR3 is CASSSLDANSNQPQHF. Here the CDR3 DNA reads TGTGCCAGCAGTTCCTTGGACGCGAATAGCAATCAGCCCCAGCATTTT.

The chain is built from TRBV20-1 and TRBJ2-7; 11 nucleotides line up with TRBD1. Germline V gives CDR1 DFQATT, CDR2 SNEGSKA (reference sequence). The CDR3 loop spans 14 amino acids. V lost 6 bases to trimming and J lost 2 bases; unmatched junction nucleotides: 6. The CDR3 DNA follows: TGCAGTGCCCCAGGGGGACAGGGGGCCTACGAGCAGTACTTC. It codes for CSAPGGQGAYEQYF.

The chain employs TRBV10-1 and TRBJ2-7; TRBD2 might be the D (6 bases). Trimming stripped 11 bases from V and 2 bases from J, with 13 bases between. Germline lookup yields CDR1 WNHNN and CDR2 SYGVQD (reference sequence). The CDR3 extends over 12 amino acids. This CDR3 is CASLGLTYEQYF. Here the CDR3 DNA reads TGCGCCTCTCTGGGACTTACCTACGAGCAGTACTTC.

The sample holds many counts of this clonotype. CDR3 sequence (DNA): TGTGCCAGCAGTTTAGCTTCTAACTATGGCTACACCTTC. This codes for CASSLASNYGYTF. The rearrangement links TRBV12-3 or TRBV12-4 to TRBJ1-2; D remains ambiguous. This CDR3 comprises 13 residues. The ends were cut back, 0 bases at V and 0 bases at J, with 2 bases in the middle.